This record looks at one T cell receptor (beta chain) sequence and its context. This specimen comes from a study of yellow fever vaccine responses in identical twins. TCRdb analysed the RT-PCR reads with MiXCR anew, one entry per CDR3 protein. The table shows 1,500 to 2,000 distinct CDR3 sequences, with roughly nine tenths occurring only once. CDR3 length equals 13 residues. Trimming cost V 11 bases and J 0 bases, with 11 bases left between them. Germline CDR1 and CDR2: MDHEN and SYDVKM. This receptor was identified in a woman aged 18-29 years who received the yellow fever vaccine. The material was T cells from blood (PBMCs), unsorted or a sorted subset (not recorded which), obtained before or after yellow fever vaccination (not recorded which). This rearrangement joins TRBV28 to TRBJ2-1; D unclear. The CDR3 region is CAAAGRSYNEQFF. As DNA, the CDR3 is TGTGCCGCGGCAGGACGCTCCTACAATGAGCAGTTCTTC. The full variable domain, its missing parts supplied by reference TRBV28 and TRBJ2-1, is DVKVTQSSRYLVKRTGEKVFLECVQDMDHENMFWYRQDPGLGLRLIYFSYDVKMKEKGDIPEGYSVSREKKERFSLILESASTNQTSMYLCAAAGRSYNEQFFGPGTRLTVL.